The rows below give T cell receptor beta chains drawn from one sample of a study of blood T cell repertoires in COVID-19. Repertoires were generated with immunoSEQ multiplex PCR, while TCRdb's copy carries only in-frame clones and drops some. The sample lists about 220,000 clones; about 84% were seen once. Specimen: peripheral blood. The receptors stem from a human donor in a cohort sampled during active COVID-19. Both conserved end residues are part of each CDR3. The D gene is left open where the match is weak. Not every row has a clone size; where given, it reads once, few, many or a size class.

v_gene: TRBV28
j_gene: TRBJ2-5
d_gene: NA
abundance: NA
CDR3aa: CASSGIRDTSPLETQYF
CDR3nt: TGTGCCAGCAGCGGGATCCGGGACACCTCCCCCCTGGAGACCCAGTACTTC

v_gene: TRBV5-1
j_gene: TRBJ2-7
d_gene: NA
abundance: NA
CDR3aa: CASSLEDSSYEQYF
CDR3nt: TGCGCCAGCAGCTTGGAGGACAGCTCCTACGAGCAGTACTTC

v_gene: TRBV7-2
j_gene: TRBJ2-5
d_gene: TRBD1
abundance: NA
CDR3aa: CASSKETGEGETQYF
CDR3nt: TGTGCCAGCAGCAAGGAGACAGGGGAAGGCGAGACCCAGTACTTC

v_gene: TRBV4-3
j_gene: TRBJ2-3
d_gene: TRBD1
abundance: NA
CDR3aa: CASSQTGGDTQYF
CDR3nt: TGCGCCAGCAGCCAGACAGGGGGTGATACGCAGTATTTT

v_gene: TRBV11-2
j_gene: TRBJ2-1
d_gene: NA
abundance: NA
CDR3aa: CASSPLTSISYNEQFF
CDR3nt: TGTGCCAGCAGCCCGTTGACTAGTATCTCCTACAATGAGCAGTTCTTC

v_gene: TRBV5-1
j_gene: TRBJ2-7
d_gene: TRBD1
abundance: NA
CDR3aa: CASSWGPGTGISLGEQYF
CDR3nt: TGCGCCAGCAGCTGGGGCCCCGGGACAGGGATCTCGCTGGGCGAGCAGTACTTC

v_gene: TRBV28
j_gene: TRBJ2-3
d_gene: NA
abundance: NA
CDR3aa: CASSPLRGTQYF
CDR3nt: TGTGCCAGCAGTCCACTACGGGGTACGCAGTATTTT

v_gene: TRBV2
j_gene: TRBJ2-5
d_gene: NA
abundance: NA
CDR3aa: CAGYRDSGETQYF
CDR3nt: TGTGCCGGGTATCGGGACTCCGGAGAGACCCAGTACTTC

v_gene: TRBV6-5
j_gene: TRBJ2-7
d_gene: NA
abundance: NA
CDR3aa: CASSIRTEGEQYF
CDR3nt: TGTGCCAGCAGTATCCGGACGGAGGGCGAGCAGTACTTC

v_gene: TRBV19
j_gene: TRBJ2-2
d_gene: TRBD1
abundance: NA
CDR3aa: CASGQAANTGELFF
CDR3nt: TGTGCCAGCGGACAGGCAGCGAACACCGGGGAGCTGTTTTTT

v_gene: TRBV6-5
j_gene: TRBJ2-2
d_gene: NA
abundance: once
CDR3aa: CASSEDRENTGELFF
CDR3nt: TGTGCCAGCAGCGAGGACAGAGAGAACACCGGGGAGCTGTTTTTT

v_gene: TRBV28
j_gene: TRBJ1-2
d_gene: TRBD1
abundance: few
CDR3aa: CASILQGASGYTF
CDR3nt: TGTGCCAGCATCTTACAGGGGGCGAGCGGCTACACCTTC

v_gene: TRBV27
j_gene: TRBJ2-1
d_gene: TRBD2
abundance: NA
CDR3aa: CASSSWEGRDEQFF
CDR3nt: TGTGCCAGCAGTAGTTGGGAGGGACGGGATGAGCAGTTCTTC

v_gene: TRBV19
j_gene: TRBJ1-2
d_gene: NA
abundance: few
CDR3aa: CASSLRAGPYGYTF
CDR3nt: TGTGCCAGTAGCCTCCGTGCAGGGCCTTATGGCTACACCTTC

v_gene: TRBV19
j_gene: TRBJ1-5
d_gene: NA
abundance: NA
CDR3aa: CASTQNNQPQHF
CDR3nt: TGTGCCAGTACGCAGAATAATCAGCCCCAGCATTTT

v_gene: TRBV6-5
j_gene: TRBJ1-1
d_gene: NA
abundance: NA
CDR3aa: CASRTWAREAAFF
CDR3nt: TGTGCCAGCAGGACCTGGGCCCGGGAGGCGGCTTTCTTT

v_gene: TRBV19
j_gene: TRBJ1-5
d_gene: TRBD1
abundance: NA
CDR3aa: CASSADRGNQPQHF
CDR3nt: TGTGCCAGTAGTGCGGACAGGGGCAATCAGCCCCAGCATTTT

v_gene: TRBV7-9
j_gene: TRBJ2-1
d_gene: TRBD2
abundance: NA
CDR3aa: CASTPRGGQNEQFF
CDR3nt: TGTGCCAGCACCCCGAGGGGAGGGCAAAATGAGCAGTTCTTC

v_gene: TRBV4-2
j_gene: TRBJ1-4
d_gene: TRBD1
abundance: NA
CDR3aa: CASSQAGGSEKLFF
CDR3nt: TGTGCCAGCAGCCAAGCAGGGGGCAGTGAAAAACTGTTTTTT

v_gene: TRBV7-9
j_gene: TRBJ2-7
d_gene: NA
abundance: NA
CDR3aa: CASSLVSGGHYEQYF
CDR3nt: TGTGCCAGCAGCTTAGTTTCAGGGGGGCACTACGAGCAGTACTTC

v_gene: TRBV28
j_gene: TRBJ1-4
d_gene: NA
abundance: NA
CDR3aa: CASSLPREVEKLFF
CDR3nt: TGTGCCAGCAGCCTCCCCAGGGAGGTTGAAAAACTGTTTTTT

v_gene: TRBV3-1/TRBV3-2
j_gene: TRBJ1-4
d_gene: NA
abundance: few
CDR3aa: CASSQRWRGSFAFEEKLFF
CDR3nt: TGTGCCAGCAGCCAAAGGTGGCGGGGCTCATTCGCGTTTGAGGAAAAACTGTTTTTT

v_gene: TRBV9
j_gene: TRBJ1-5
d_gene: NA
abundance: NA
CDR3aa: CASSVDGFANQPQHF
CDR3nt: TGTGCCAGCAGCGTAGACGGGTTCGCAAATCAGCCCCAGCATTTT

v_gene: TRBV6-5
j_gene: TRBJ1-4
d_gene: NA
abundance: NA
CDR3aa: CASSPGVTNEKLFF
CDR3nt: TGTGCCAGCAGCCCAGGGGTAACTAATGAAAAACTGTTTTTT

v_gene: TRBV5-1
j_gene: TRBJ2-1
d_gene: TRBD1
abundance: NA
CDR3aa: CASSWAVGQARYNEQFF
CDR3nt: TGCGCCAGCAGCTGGGCTGTAGGACAGGCGAGATACAATGAGCAGTTCTTC

v_gene: TRBV11-2
j_gene: TRBJ2-1
d_gene: TRBD2
abundance: NA
CDR3aa: CASSPSGAGGLSEQFF
CDR3nt: TGTGCCAGCAGCCCCTCCGGAGCGGGAGGGCTTAGTGAGCAGTTCTTC

v_gene: TRBV28
j_gene: TRBJ1-1
d_gene: NA
abundance: NA
CDR3aa: CASSFGGRSGAFF
CDR3nt: TGTGCCAGCAGTTTCGGGGGGCGTAGTGGGGCTTTCTTT

v_gene: TRBV5-4
j_gene: TRBJ2-1
d_gene: TRBD2
abundance: NA
CDR3aa: CASSLGREPYNEQFF
CDR3nt: TGTGCCAGCAGCTTGGGGCGGGAGCCTTACAATGAGCAGTTCTTC

v_gene: TRBV5-6
j_gene: TRBJ1-2
d_gene: NA
abundance: NA
CDR3aa: CASSGVVAGESYGYTF
CDR3nt: TGTGCCAGCAGCGGGGTGGTGGCAGGGGAAAGCTATGGCTACACCTTC

v_gene: TRBV10-3
j_gene: TRBJ2-7
d_gene: TRBD2
abundance: NA
CDR3aa: CATLSTGGGYEQYF
CDR3nt: TGTGCCACCCTTAGCACGGGAGGTGGGTACGAGCAGTACTTC

v_gene: TRBV7-2
j_gene: TRBJ2-7
d_gene: NA
abundance: once
CDR3aa: CASSLAYVDEQYF
CDR3nt: TGTGCCAGCAGCTTAGCGTATGTTGACGAGCAGTACTTC

v_gene: TRBV28
j_gene: TRBJ1-1
d_gene: NA
abundance: NA
CDR3aa: CASSTPGGANTEAFF
CDR3nt: TGTGCCAGCAGTACGCCGGGGGGGGCGAACACTGAAGCTTTCTTT

v_gene: TRBV11-2
j_gene: TRBJ1-6
d_gene: NA
abundance: NA
CDR3aa: CASSSPTYNSPLHF
CDR3nt: TGTGCCAGCAGCTCCCCCACTTATAATTCACCCCTCCACTTT

v_gene: TRBV7-9
j_gene: TRBJ2-7
d_gene: NA
abundance: NA
CDR3aa: CASSFGLAIGEQYF
CDR3nt: TGTGCCAGCAGCTTTGGGCTAGCGATCGGCGAGCAGTACTTC

v_gene: TRBV15
j_gene: TRBJ2-3
d_gene: TRBD1
abundance: NA
CDR3aa: CATSTHRGRRTDTQYF
CDR3nt: TGTGCCACCAGCACCCACAGGGGGCGCCGGACAGATACGCAGTATTTT

v_gene: TRBV28
j_gene: TRBJ2-5
d_gene: NA
abundance: NA
CDR3aa: CASSPPGQQETQYF
CDR3nt: TGTGCCAGCAGTCCACCGGGACAACAAGAGACCCAGTACTTC

v_gene: TRBV24-1
j_gene: TRBJ2-1
d_gene: TRBD2
abundance: NA
CDR3aa: CATSDLGTSGRAYNEQFF
CDR3nt: TGTGCCACCAGTGATTTGGGGACTAGCGGGAGGGCTTACAATGAGCAGTTCTTC